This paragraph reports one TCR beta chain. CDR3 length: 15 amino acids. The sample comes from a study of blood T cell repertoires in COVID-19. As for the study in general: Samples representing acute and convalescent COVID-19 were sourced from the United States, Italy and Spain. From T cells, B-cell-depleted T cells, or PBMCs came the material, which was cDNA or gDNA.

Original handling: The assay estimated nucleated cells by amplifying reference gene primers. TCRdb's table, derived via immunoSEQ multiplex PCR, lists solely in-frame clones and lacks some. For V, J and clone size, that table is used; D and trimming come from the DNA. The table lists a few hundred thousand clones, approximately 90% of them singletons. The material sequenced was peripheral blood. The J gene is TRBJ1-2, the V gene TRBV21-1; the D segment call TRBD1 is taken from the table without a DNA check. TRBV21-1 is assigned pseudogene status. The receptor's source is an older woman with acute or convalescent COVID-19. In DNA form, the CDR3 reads TGTGCCAGCAGCTCCCGGGGACAGCCGAACTATGGCTACACCTTC. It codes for CASSSRGQPNYGYTF.